What follows are 21 T cell receptor beta chains derived from one specimen sequenced in a study of metastatic and nonmetastatic thyroid tumors. TCRdb redid the clone calls on the PCR reads using MiXCR. The sample lists fewer than 70,000 clones; just under 30% were seen once. No treatment had been given to any patient before thyroid surgery. Sequencing input: blood. These receptors came from a female donor with papillary thyroid cancer or a benign thyroid nodule (not recorded which). Some clones in this sample may be carry-over from other donors' samples.

This clone has more than one count but fewer than ten. The CDR3 loop is CAMTSGRNEQYF. CDR3 in DNA: TGTGCCATGACTAGCGGGAGAAACGAGCAGTACTTC. The chain uses TRBV7-3 and TRBJ2-7; 12 bases agree with TRBD2. CDR1 is SGHTA and CDR2 is FQGTGA in the germline V gene. This CDR3 spans 12 amino acids. With V trimmed by 10 bases and J by 5 bases, 3 bases remained unmatched.

The V call is TRBV11-2, the J call TRBJ1-2; D might be TRBD1 (5 bases). V lost 3 bases and J lost 1, with 12 bases in between. Germline CDR1 is SGHAT and CDR2 is FQNNGV. The CDR3 runs 15 residues. For the CDR3, the DNA is TGTGCCAGCAGCTTTGGGGGGGATGGTAACTATGGCTACACCTTC. Its translation is CASSFGGDGNYGYTF.

The V call is TRBV30, the J call TRBJ2-7; perhaps D is TRBD1 or TRBD2 (6 bases each). Germline CDR1 and CDR2: GTSNPN and SVGIG (reference sequence). This CDR3 has 14 residues. Deletions cut 0 bases from V and 5 bases from J, with 14 bases between. CDR3 coding DNA: TGTGCCTGGAGTGTAAGGGGGGCGCGCAACGAGCAGTACTTC. It specifies CAWSVRGARNEQYF.

A few counts support this clone. A junction boundary mismatches the germline segment, possibly from a read error. The chain uses TRBV6-5 and TRBJ2-3; D unresolved. Germline V lookup: CDR1 MNHEY, CDR2 SVGAGI. The CDR3 contains 15 residues. For the CDR3, the DNA is TGTGCCAGCAGTGACTCGACATGGGGCACAGATACGCAGTATTTT. Its translation: CASSDSTWGTDTQYF.

The rearrangement links TRBV3-1 to TRBJ2-5; D is possibly TRBD1 (6 bases). Trimming took 0 bases from V and 3 from J, leaving 17 bases between them. The V gene's germline CDR1 is LGHDT and CDR2 YNNKEL (reference sequence). CDR3 length: 17 residues. The CDR3 spells CASSQESGYRAEETQYF. For the CDR3, the DNA is TGTGCCAGCAGCCAAGAGTCCGGATACAGGGCTGAAGAGACCCAGTACTTC.

The table lists this clone with a few counts. The rearrangement links TRBV6-6 to TRBJ2-3; 10 bases align to TRBD1. Germline V CDR1 and CDR2: MNHNY, SVGAGI (reference sequence). Unmatched junction bases numbered 15, after V lost 8 bases and J lost 1 base. The CDR3 is made up of 18 amino acids. For the CDR3, the DNA is TGTGCCAGCGGGCCAGTTGGGGCGACAGGGGGCGGCACAGATACGCAGTATTTT. Translation gives CASGPVGATGGGTDTQYF.

In this sample, this clone turned up a few times. Sequence at one end of the junction differs from germline and may be a read error. The rearrangement links TRBV10-3 to TRBJ1-5, with D perhaps TRBD1 (6 bases). Per the germline V gene, CDR1 is ENHRY and CDR2 is SYGVKD. The CDR3 consists of 15 residues. For the CDR3, the DNA is TGTGCCATCAGTGAGTCGAACGGGGGCCTTCAGCCCCATCATTTT. Translated, it gives CAISESNGGLQPHHF.

The chain has TRBV28 and TRBJ2-5; maybe TRBD2 (6 bases). V dropped 5 bases and J dropped 2 bases, with 15 bases sitting between them. This CDR3 has 15 residues. CDR1 is MDHEN, CDR2 SYDVKM, per germline. The chain's CDR3 is CASSTVGGKQETQYF. The CDR3 DNA reads as TGTGCCAGCAGTACAGTTGGCGGGAAACAAGAGACCCAGTACTTC.

In this sample, this clone turned up a few times. The chain combines TRBV6-5 with TRBJ1-2, with no clear D. The CDR3 loop spans 13 amino acids. Per the germline V gene, CDR1 is MNHEY and CDR2 is SVGAGI. V gave up 4 bases and J gave up 9 bases, with 15 bases separating them. As DNA, the CDR3 is TGTGCCAGCAGTTCCGACATGAAAAAAAGCTACACCTTC. This translates into CASSSDMKKSYTF.

The chain combines TRBV11-2 with TRBJ2-5, with 7 nucleotides matching TRBD2. CDR1 and CDR2 (germline): SGHAT, FQNNGV. The CDR3 contains 16 residues. V trimming: 5 bases; J trimming: 5 bases; junction bases outside the gene matches: 14. The CDR3 nucleotides read TGTGCCAGCAGCCCTCTCCCATCGGGGGGTTGGGAGACCCAGTACTTC. This translates into CASSPLPSGGWETQYF.

This clone has more than one count but fewer than ten. The rearrangement uses TRBV19 and TRBJ1-2; D not certain. Trimming left V 6 bases short and J 0 bases short, with 14 bases between. The CDR3 runs 15 residues. The germline V gene has CDR1 LNHDA and CDR2 SQIVND (reference sequence). The CDR3 nucleotides are TGTGCCAGTAGCGCTGGGGATCTTGCTAACTATGGCTACACCTTC. Protein product: CASSAGDLANYGYTF.

This clone was observed a few times. Germline is not matched at one junction end, which may reflect a read error. The genes are TRBV6-1 and TRBJ2-7, with 8 bases matching TRBD2. Germline V gene lookup returns CDR1 MNHNS and CDR2 SASEGT. The length of the CDR3 is 13 residues. In nucleotides, the CDR3 is TGTGCCAGCAGTGTACGGGGGGGGTACGATCAGTACTTC. Its protein product is CASSVRGGYDQYF.

By share, this clone counts as medium-sized (0.01 to 0.1%). The chain combines TRBV12-3 or TRBV12-4 with TRBJ2-7; TRBD1 matches 9 bases. V gave up 0 bases and J gave up 2 bases; unmatched junction bases: 2. CDR3 length: 15 residues. The CDR3 here is CASSLAGTGPYEQYF. CDR3 coding DNA: TGTGCCAGCAGTTTAGCCGGGACAGGGCCCTACGAGCAGTACTTC.

This clone was picked up a small number of times. A much bigger clone sits one base away, suggesting this may be a read error. Other DNA sequences in the sample encode the same CDR3. The chain links TRBV11-1 to TRBJ2-2; D remains unclear. This CDR3 has 12 residues. The V end was cut by 7 bases, the J end by 7 bases, with 10 bases between. CDR1 and CDR2 (germline): SGHAT, FQDESV (reference sequence). CDR3 sequence: CASISGGGELFF. In DNA, the CDR3 is TGTGCCAGCATCTCGGGTGGCGGGGAGCTGTTTTTT. Using reference TRBV11-1 and TRBJ2-2 for the parts outside the CDR3, the full variable domain is EAEVAQSPRYKITEKSQAVAFWCDPISGHATLYWYRQILGQGPELLVQFQDESVVDDSQLPKDRFSAERLKGVDSTLKIQPAELGDSAMYLCASISGGGELFFGEGSRLTVL.

This chain uses TRBV2 with TRBJ1-2, with D perhaps TRBD1 (6 bases). Germline loops: CDR1 SNHLY, CDR2 FYNNEI. Trimming left V 4 bases short and J 4 bases short, with 13 bases between. The CDR3 runs to 14 residues. The CDR3 protein is CASSGPGGPYGYTF. The CDR3 DNA follows: TGTGCCAGCAGTGGCCCGGGGGGGCCCTATGGCTACACCTTC.

This clone has only a few counts. The genes are TRBV10-3 and TRBJ1-1; TRBD1 might be the D (5 bases). Trimming took 8 bases from V and 2 from J, leaving 9 bases between them. Germline V lookup: CDR1 ENHRY, CDR2 SYGVKD. This CDR3 has 12 residues. In DNA, the CDR3 is TGTGCCATCTGGGACGGTAACACTGAAGCTTTCTTT. It codes for CAIWDGNTEAFF.

V is TRBV4-1 and J is TRBJ2-7; no reliable D call. V gave up 0 bases and J gave up 1 base, with 13 bases separating them. CDR1 is MGHRA and CDR2 is YSYEKL in the germline V gene. This CDR3 has 16 residues. CDR3: CASSQDLAVRSYEQYF. CDR3 bases: TGCGCCAGCAGCCAAGATTTGGCAGTGAGATCCTACGAGCAGTACTTC.

This clone is classed as medium-sized. V gene TRBV6-1 combines with J gene TRBJ2-7; D call uncertain. The CDR3 has 14 residues. V was shortened by 3 bases and J by 2 bases, with 11 bases between the two germline ends. In germline, CDR1 is MNHNS, CDR2 SASEGT. Here the CDR3 reads CASSDSRVPYEQYF. CDR3 in DNA: TGTGCCAGCAGTGACTCCCGGGTTCCCTACGAGCAGTACTTC.

The chain uses TRBV6-1 and TRBJ1-1; D unclear. Trimming removed 4 bases from V and 4 bases from J, with 16 bases in between. CDR1 is MNHNS, CDR2 SASEGT, per germline. This CDR3 has 15 residues. The CDR3 DNA reads TGTGCCAGCAGTGCGGCCGGCTGGGAGGGCACTGAAGCTTTCTTT. Residues: CASSAAGWEGTEAFF.

A few counts support this clone. The rearrangement joins TRBV6-1 to TRBJ2-7, with 8 bases fitting TRBD1. The CDR3 has 14 residues. Germline V gene lookup returns CDR1 MNHNS and CDR2 SASEGT. J was trimmed by 3 bases and V by 2 bases; bases with no gene match: 3. DNA for the CDR3: TGTGCCAGCAGTGAAACTGGACAGGGCTACGAGCAGTACTTC. It yields the protein CASSETGQGYEQYF.

The rearrangement uses TRBV30 and TRBJ1-5; the D gene is possibly TRBD1 (6 bases). The CDR3 covers 15 residues. CDR1 is GTSNPN and CDR2 is SVGIG in the germline V gene (reference sequence). V dropped 4 bases and J dropped 6 bases, with 19 bases sitting between them. CDR3 in DNA: TGTGCCTGGAACCAAGCGGGGACAATTTTTCAGCCCCAGCATTTT. Protein: CAWNQAGTIFQPQHF.